Listed here are 19 T cell receptor beta chains from one sample, sequenced in a study of human T cells and chemical hapten exposure. Time point defined: patch test 1, 2 weeks after DPC sensitization. Treatment: therapeutic diphenylcyclopropenone sensitization with weekly scalp DPC. Using its own MiXCR run on the RACE reads, TCRdb lists one record per CDR3 protein. The sample consists of 180,000 or so distinct CDR3 sequences, about 14% of them appearing once. The sequencing used whole blood, collected in connection with sensitization to the hapten diphenylcyclopropenone (DPC). The receptors were sampled from a woman under 40 with alopecia areata. Some clones in this sample may be carry-over from other donors' samples.

This clonotype was picked up many times. The chain couples TRBV30 to TRBJ1-4; the D gene is possibly TRBD1 (6 bases). CDR1 and CDR2 (germline): GTSNPN, SVGIG (reference sequence). The CDR3 is 15 amino acids. V lost 1 base, J lost 1 base, and 10 bases lay in between. CDR3 nucleotide sequence: TGTGCCTGGAGTGCCCGGGGGCAAACTAATGAAAAACTGTTTTTT. Amino acid sequence: CAWSARGQTNEKLFF.

This rearrangement joins TRBV6-1 to TRBJ2-4; TRBD2 is a possible D gene (6 bases). The CDR3 has 18 residues. The germline CDR1 and CDR2 sequences are MNHNS and SASEGT. V was shortened by 3 bases and J by 0 bases, with 18 bases between the two germline ends. The CDR3 loop reads CASSEGGGGVGAKNIQYF. The CDR3 region has the DNA TGTGCCAGCAGTGAGGGGGGTGGAGGAGTGGGAGCCAAAAACATTCAGTACTTC.

This clonotype was recorded many times. V usage is TRBV29-1 and J usage is TRBJ1-2, with D unclear. V lost 3 bases and J 7 bases, leaving 15 bases between the germline ends. Germline V gene lookup returns CDR1 SQVTM and CDR2 ANQGSEA. This CDR3 has 13 residues. The DNA for the CDR3 is TGCAGCGTTGATTCTGGGTCAGGTGGTGGCTACACCTTC. This gives the protein CSVDSGSGGGYTF.

The chain uses TRBV2 and TRBJ2-7, with D unresolved. The V gene's germline CDR1 is SNHLY and CDR2 FYNNEI. The CDR3 is 13 amino acids. Between the trimmed V and J ends, which lost 7 bases and 8 bases, there was a span of 18 bases. The CDR3 reads CASTYDQILKQYF. The CDR3 DNA follows: TGTGCCAGCACGTATGATCAAATACTGAAGCAGTACTTC.

A few counts support this clonotype. This chain joins TRBV4-1 and TRBJ2-7; D is possibly TRBD2 (6 bases). V lost 5 bases to trimming and J lost 2 bases, with 28 bases between them. Germline loops: CDR1 MGHRA, CDR2 YSYEKL. The CDR3 spans 19 residues. The CDR3: CASSAQEGNRASPAYEQYF. The CDR3 bases are TGCGCCAGCAGCGCCCAGGAGGGAAATAGGGCTAGTCCCGCCTACGAGCAGTACTTC.

This clonotype was seen more than once but under ten times. The rearrangement links TRBV19 to TRBJ1-4; weak D call: TRBD1 (5 bases). Germline CDR1 is LNHDA and CDR2 is SQIVND (reference sequence). V gave up 7 bases and J gave up 12 bases, with 24 bases separating them. The CDR3 length is 15 residues. The CDR3 DNA is TGTGCCAGTAACCCAGGCCCAGGGAAAGGGTTGGAACTGTTTTTT. Translating gives CASNPGPGKGLELFF.

In its sample, this clonotype was seen a few times. The J gene is TRBJ1-5, the V gene TRBV18; possibly TRBD1 for D (6 bases). The germline gives CDR1 KGHSH, CDR2 LQKENI. This CDR3 region has 17 residues. With 5 bases removed from V and 0 bases from J, the gap between germline ends came to 17 bases. CDR3 nucleotide sequence: TGTGCCAGCTCATCCCTCGGACAGTTTAATAGCAATCAGCCCCAGCATTTT. Translating gives CASSSLGQFNSNQPQHF.

This sequence joins TRBV4-3 and TRBJ1-6; D remains ambiguous. V was trimmed by 1 base and J by 10 bases, leaving 8 bases between them. CDR1 is LGHNA and CDR2 is YSLEER in the germline V gene. This CDR3 is built from 13 residues. The CDR3 sequence: CASSQVSRSPLHF. The CDR3, as DNA: TGCGCCAGCAGCCAAGTTTCTAGATCACCCCTCCACTTT.

The rearrangement uses TRBV6-2 or TRBV6-3 and TRBJ2-7; no reliable D call. CDR1 is MNHEY and CDR2 is SVGEGT in the germline V gene. The CDR3 is 12 residues long. With 6 bases removed from V and 2 bases from J, the gap between germline ends came to 8 bases. CDR3 DNA: TGTGCCAGCAGGGAAAGGCCCTACGAGCAGTACTTC. Residues: CASRERPYEQYF.

Note on this clonotype: A much larger clonotype is one base distant, so this may be a read error. J is TRBJ1-1 and V is TRBV6-5; no clear D gene. This CDR3 has 12 amino acids. Germline-derived CDR1 and CDR2 are MNHEY and SVGAGI. Trimming took 7 bases from V and 2 from J, leaving 8 bases between them. The CDR3 reads CASKAINTEAFF. CDR3 in DNA: TGTGCCAGCAAAGCAATCAACACTGAAGCTTTCTTT.

CDR3 residues: CASSESKAGLETQYF. The CDR3 bases are TGCGCCAGCAGTGAGTCGAAGGCAGGGCTGGAGACCCAGTACTTC. The chain combines TRBV10-1 with TRBJ2-5; weak D call: TRBD1 (5 bases). In germline, CDR1 is WNHNN, CDR2 SYGVQD (reference sequence). The CDR3 length is 15 residues. V was cut by 0 bases and J by 5 bases, with 13 bases left in between.

Notes on this clonotype: A much larger clone differs by one base, so this may be a read error. V usage is TRBV7-9 and J usage is TRBJ2-7; 7 bases line up with TRBD1. CDR1 is SEHNR, CDR2 FQNEAQ, per germline (reference sequence). Unmatched junction bases numbered 16, after V lost 1 base and J lost 4 bases. This CDR3 contains 18 residues. The CDR3 DNA follows: TGTGCCAGCAGCTTAGAGAGGGGTGACAGGGAGCGAATATACGAGCAGTACTTC. This translates into CASSLERGDRERIYEQYF.

The rearrangement links TRBV27 to TRBJ2-7, with TRBD1 matching over 7 bases. This CDR3 spans 13 amino acids. Germline assignment: CDR1 MNHEY and CDR2 SMNVEV (reference sequence). After removal of 5 bases from V and 2 bases from J, the junction contained 3 bases not matched to a gene. The DNA for the CDR3 is TGTGCCAGCAGTGGGGACAGTACCTACGAGCAGTACTTC. Translating it yields CASSGDSTYEQYF.

The J gene is TRBJ1-5, the V gene TRBV5-5; D not resolved. Germline V gene data show CDR1 as SGHKS and CDR2 as YYEKEE (reference sequence). V shed 1 base and J shed 2 bases, with 10 bases lying between them. The CDR3 covers 15 residues. The CDR3 is CASSLWESGNQPQHF. As DNA, the CDR3 is TGTGCCAGCAGCTTGTGGGAGAGTGGCAATCAGCCCCAGCATTTT.

This clonotype turned up a few times. V and J are TRBV6-6 and TRBJ1-1, with D uncertain. CDR3 length equals 11 residues. CDR1 is MNHNY and CDR2 is SVGAGI in the germline V gene (reference sequence). Trimming cost V 8 bases and J 6 bases, with 10 bases left between them. CDR3 DNA sequence: TGTGCCAGCGGGCCGCCGGCTGAAGCTTTCTTT. Translating gives CASGPPAEAFF.

The sample holds a few counts of this clonotype. The chain carries TRBV6-5 and TRBJ2-2; D gene uncertain. With 2 bases removed from V and 10 bases from J, the gap between germline ends came to 14 bases. CDR3 length equals 14 residues. Germline loops: CDR1 MNHEY, CDR2 SVGAGI. The CDR3 loop is CASSYQEPAVELFF. CDR3 nucleotides: TGTGCCAGCAGTTACCAAGAACCGGCGGTGGAGCTGTTTTTT.

This clonotype was picked up many times. V usage is TRBV6-2 or TRBV6-3 and J usage is TRBJ2-3; D unclear. The germline V and J ends were trimmed by 8 bases and 2 bases, with 8 bases remaining between them. This CDR3 is built from 12 residues. CDR1 is MNHEY and CDR2 is SVGEGT in the germline V gene. CDR3 coding DNA: TGTGCCAGCCAGAGACCCACAGATACGCAGTATTTT. This gives the protein CASQRPTDTQYF.

The sample holds a few counts of this clonotype. This chain links TRBV7-9 with TRBJ2-7; TRBD2 matches at 8 bases. This CDR3 comprises 14 residues. CDR1 is SEHNR, CDR2 FQNEAQ, per germline (reference sequence). V lost 3 bases to trimming and J lost 2 bases; unmatched junction nucleotides: 3. The chain's CDR3 is CASSFIAGTYEQYF. DNA of the CDR3: TGTGCCAGCAGCTTTATAGCGGGAACCTACGAGCAGTACTTC.

The chain uses TRBV14 and TRBJ1-3; D gene uncertain. The CDR3 totals 12 residues. Germline values: CDR1 SGHDN, CDR2 FVKESK. V gave up 0 bases and J gave up 5 bases, with 2 bases separating them. CDR3 bases: TGTGCCAGCAGCCAAGATCGAAACACCATATATTTT. Translation: CASSQDRNTIYF.